The clone carrying this T cell receptor beta chain was seen more than once but under ten times. Its antigen is undetermined. These data belong to a study of T-cell memory formation after mild COVID-19. Notes on the study in general: Memory cells collected pre-infection included some clones that later responded, suggesting cross-reactive memory joined.

V lost 7 bases and J 6 bases, leaving 12 bases between the germline ends. The CDR3 has 13 residues. CDR1 and CDR2 (germline): MNHEY, SVGEGT. Each CDR3 protein gets one entry after TCRdb re-called the 5' RACE reads with MiXCR. The table lists 400,000 to 500,000 distinct CDR3 sequences, 20% of them singletons. Sequencing input: PBMCs or a T cell subset sorted from them (not recorded which). The chain combines TRBV6-2 or TRBV6-3 with TRBJ2-2; TRBD1 might be the D (6 bases). The sequence came from an adult woman who had mild COVID-19 (a few samples of this study predate the infection). Cell type and time point are not known. The CDR3 spells CASKQGLPGELFF. In DNA, the CDR3 is TGTGCCAGCAAACAGGGTTTGCCCGGGGAGCTGTTTTTT.